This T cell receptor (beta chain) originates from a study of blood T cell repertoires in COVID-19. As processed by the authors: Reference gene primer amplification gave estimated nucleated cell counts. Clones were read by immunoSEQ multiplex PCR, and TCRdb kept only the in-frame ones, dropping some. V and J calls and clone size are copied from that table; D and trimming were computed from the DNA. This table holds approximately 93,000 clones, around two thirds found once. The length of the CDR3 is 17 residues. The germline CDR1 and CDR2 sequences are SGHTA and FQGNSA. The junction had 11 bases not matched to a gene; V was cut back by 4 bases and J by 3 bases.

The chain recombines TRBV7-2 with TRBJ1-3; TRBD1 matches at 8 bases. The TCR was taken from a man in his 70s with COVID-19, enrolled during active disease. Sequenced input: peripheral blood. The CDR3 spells CASSSGQGGWHGNTIYF. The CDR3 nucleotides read TGTGCCAGCAGCTCCGGACAGGGCGGCTGGCATGGAAACACCATATATTTT.